This T cell receptor beta chain comes out of a study of T cell repertoires in cytomegalovirus infection. Turning to the study itself: In public TCR beta signatures, there were indications of both CMV infection and matching HLA type.

With respect to this clonotype: What it recognizes is unknown.

Study-level findings and limits: What dominated the ex vivo response were HLA-C-restricted CMV-specific TCR beta clonotypes.

The CDR3 is 17 amino acids. V was clipped by 0 bases and J by 1 base, with 10 bases between them. CDR1 and CDR2 (germline): MNHEY, SVGAGI. MiXCR, run by TCRdb on the reads, gives a single entry per CDR3 protein. The sample records fewer than 300,000 distinct CDR3 sequences, around 25% being singletons. The J gene is TRBJ2-6, the V gene TRBV6-5; no definite D call. This TCR was recovered from a human donor in good health (CMV status not recorded). Some clones in this sample may be carry-over from other donors' samples. The sequencing sample was made of PBMCs. CDR3 protein: CASSYSRRVSGANVLTF. In DNA form, the CDR3 reads TGTGCCAGCAGTTACTCGCGTAGGGTATCTGGGGCCAACGTCCTGACTTTC.